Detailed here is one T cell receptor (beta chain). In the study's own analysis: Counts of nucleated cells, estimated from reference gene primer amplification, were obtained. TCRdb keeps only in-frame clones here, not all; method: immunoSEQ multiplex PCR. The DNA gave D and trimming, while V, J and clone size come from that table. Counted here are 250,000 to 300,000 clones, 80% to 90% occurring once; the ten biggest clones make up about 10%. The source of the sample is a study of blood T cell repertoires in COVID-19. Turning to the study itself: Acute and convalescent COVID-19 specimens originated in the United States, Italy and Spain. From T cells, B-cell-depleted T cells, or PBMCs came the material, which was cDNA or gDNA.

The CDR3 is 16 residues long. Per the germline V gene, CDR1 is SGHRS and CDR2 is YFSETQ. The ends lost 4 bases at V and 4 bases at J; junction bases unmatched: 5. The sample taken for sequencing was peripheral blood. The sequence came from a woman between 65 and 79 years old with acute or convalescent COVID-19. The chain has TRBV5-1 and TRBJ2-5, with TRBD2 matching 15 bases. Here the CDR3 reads CASSPGLAGGGETQYF. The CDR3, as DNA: TGCGCCAGCAGCCCCGGACTAGCGGGGGGGGGAGAGACCCAGTACTTC.